Listed here are 9 T cell receptor beta chains from one sample, sequenced in a study of identical twins. TCRdb re-derived calls from the 5' RACE reads in MiXCR, one entry per CDR3 protein. The data contain about 340,000 distinct CDR3 sequences, 9% to 15% of them singletons. In addition, the sample was reused for a study of yellow fever vaccine responses in identical twins.

Sequencing was performed on CD8+ T cells sorted from blood. The receptors come from a woman between 18 and 29 years old in good health.

In this sample, this clonotype turned up many times. The chain couples TRBV13 to TRBJ2-2; TRBD2 is a possible D gene (6 bases). Germline V gene sequence: CDR1 PRHDT, CDR2 FYEKMQ (reference sequence). The V gene lost 3 bases and the J gene lost 3 bases, with 14 bases spanning the gap. The CDR3 runs 16 residues. The CDR3 DNA reads TGTGCCAGCAGCTTCGAGGGATCGGGGGACACCGGGGAGCTGTTTTTT. Translating it yields CASSFEGSGDTGELFF. Full variable domain (rest looked up from reference TRBV13 and TRBJ2-2): AAGVIQSPRHLIKEKRETATLKCYPIPRHDTVYWYQQGPGQDPQFLISFYEKMQSDKGSIPDRFSAQQFSDYHSELNMSSLELGDSALYFCASSFEGSGDTGELFFGEGSRLTVL.

The V gene is TRBV27, the J gene TRBJ2-7, with D tentatively TRBD2 (6 bases). CDR3 length equals 16 residues. Trimming took off 4 bases at V and 2 bases at J, with 18 bases between the two ends. Germline values: CDR1 MNHEY, CDR2 SMNVEV (reference sequence). The CDR3 here is CASSSGLSGVTYEQYF. CDR3 nucleotide sequence: TGTGCCAGCAGTTCAGGACTATCGGGGGTAACCTACGAGCAGTACTTC.

This clonotype has ten or more counts. The genes are TRBV5-1 and TRBJ2-7; 7 bases map to TRBD2. The germline CDR1 and CDR2 sequences are SGHRS and YFSETQ. CDR3 length: 15 residues. The V and J ends lost 0 bases and 5 bases, in that order; junction bases with no gene match: 8. CDR3 in amino acids: CASSLEVPSGDEQYF. Here the CDR3 DNA reads TGCGCCAGCAGCTTGGAGGTGCCTAGCGGAGACGAGCAGTACTTC.

This chain joins TRBV29-1 and TRBJ1-1; no firm D call. The CDR3 has 12 amino acids. Between the trimmed V and J ends, which lost 4 bases and 2 bases, there was a span of 8 bases. CDR1 and CDR2 (germline): SQVTM, ANQGSEA. The CDR3 is CSVGRENTEAFF. CDR3 in DNA: TGCAGCGTTGGGAGGGAAAACACTGAAGCTTTCTTT.

CDR3: CASSLGGTREAEAFF. Written as DNA, the CDR3 is TGCGCCAGCAGCTTGGGAGGCACGCGGGAAGCTGAAGCTTTCTTT. The J gene is TRBJ1-1, the V gene TRBV5-1, with D uncertain. Trimming removed 0 bases at V and 6 bases at J, with 15 bases between. The germline V gene encodes CDR1 SGHRS and CDR2 YFSETQ. CDR3 length: 15 residues.

The gene calls are TRBV4-2 and TRBJ2-7, with D hard to call. Germline V gives CDR1 LGHNA, CDR2 YNFKEQ. This CDR3 has 13 residues. V lost 0 bases and J lost 3, with 6 bases in between. Here the CDR3 DNA reads TGTGCCAGCAGCCAAGATTTGGGCTACGAGCAGTACTTC. It codes for CASSQDLGYEQYF.

This chain connects TRBV9 to TRBJ2-7, with D tentatively TRBD2 (6 bases). CDR3 length equals 15 residues. V was clipped by 4 bases and J by 3 bases, with 17 bases between them. CDR1 is SGDLS and CDR2 is YYNGEE in the germline V gene. CDR3 nucleotide sequence: TGTGCCAGCAGCCCCGCGGGACGACTAGACTACGAGCAGTACTTC. Its translation: CASSPAGRLDYEQYF.

J is TRBJ1-1 and V is TRBV4-1, with D uncertain. This CDR3 has 15 amino acids. The V gene's germline CDR1 is MGHRA and CDR2 YSYEKL. Between the trimmed V and J ends, which lost 4 bases and 0 bases, there was a span of 12 bases. This CDR3 reads CASSLKAELNTEAFF. The CDR3 DNA is TGCGCCAGCAGCCTCAAGGCAGAGTTGAACACTGAAGCTTTCTTT.

The chain is built from TRBV6-1 and TRBJ2-3; 7 bases map to TRBD2. This CDR3 is built from 14 residues. Trimming at V came to 7 bases and at J to 4 bases, leaving 8 bases not matched to a gene. Germline lookup yields CDR1 MNHNS and CDR2 SASEGT. Written as DNA, the CDR3 is TGTGCCAGCAATGACGGACTAGGCGCAGATACGCAGTATTTT. Its protein is CASNDGLGADTQYF.